Sequencing of this TCR beta chain was carried out in a study of cytomegalovirus exposure and HLA in healthy donors. Researchers ran the PCR with 60 Vbeta and 13 Jbeta primers. Clones were read by immunoSEQ multiplex PCR, and TCRdb kept only the in-frame ones, dropping some. This sample yields about 130,000 clones, of which around 83% are seen a single time; roughly 1.2% belongs to the top ten. CDR3 length: 14 amino acids. Between the trimmed V and J ends, which lost 0 bases and 1 base, there was a span of 3 bases. Germline-derived CDR1 and CDR2 are MNHNS and SASEGT. All the people who gave samples were healthy bone marrow donors.

This clonotype was sampled from a girl aged 2 to 9 in good health and CMV-seronegative. Sequenced input: PBMCs. V gene TRBV6-1 combines with J gene TRBJ2-2; no firm D call. In DNA form, the CDR3 reads TGTGCCAGCAGTGAAGCCTGGAACACCGGGGAGCTGTTTTTT. Translating gives CASSEAWNTGELFF.